Presented here are 30 T cell receptor beta chains from one specimen sequenced in a study of T cell responses to AZD1222 COVID-19 vaccine (dated by TCRdb to the early 2020s). The time point label, read with the paper, signifies: baseline before first vaccination. The method behind the library was the immunoSEQ multiplex PCR assay. Drawn from immuneACCESS, this table holds only the in-frame rearrangements with V and J called that TCRdb kept. Clones are partly lost; checked studies trace under half to an unresolved V gene and leave the rest unexplained. Here the sample has roughly 100,000 clones; roughly nine tenths occur a single time. The ten top clones hold approximately 30% of the sample. The sample in question was peripheral blood, obtained on day 0 of AZD1222 vaccination. The receptors stem from an adult in good health.

The J gene is TRBJ1-2, the V gene TRBV5-8; unclear D gene. The V gene lost 4 bases and the J gene lost 4 bases, with 14 bases spanning the gap. This CDR3 spans 14 amino acids. The germline gives CDR1 SGHTS, CDR2 YDEGEE. The CDR3 sequence: CASSLLDGSYGYTF. CDR3 in DNA: TGTGCCAGCAGCCTATTGGACGGAAGCTATGGCTACACCTTC.

The chain joins TRBV2 to TRBJ1-1, with no clear D. CDR1 and CDR2 (germline): SNHLY, FYNNEI. Trimming shortened V by 3 bases and J by 5 bases, and 13 bases separated the two germline ends. The CDR3 totals 14 residues. The CDR3 bases are TGTGCCAGCAGTGAGCAGACACCCCGGACTGAAGCTTTCTTT. Protein product: CASSEQTPRTEAFF.

The chain links TRBV9 to TRBJ2-2; D assignment may be TRBD1 or TRBD2 (6 bases each). This CDR3 region has 14 residues. V was trimmed by 10 bases and J by 2 bases, leaving 15 bases between them. Germline V CDR1 and CDR2: SGDLS, YYNGEE. The CDR3 coding sequence is TGTGCCTCACAGGGACTGAGCAACACCGGGGAGCTGTTTTTT. Translating it yields CASQGLSNTGELFF.

J is TRBJ2-1 and V is TRBV7-3; the D is unclear. CDR3 length: 14 amino acids. Deletions cut 1 base from V and 7 bases from J, with 11 bases between. Germline V gene sequence: CDR1 SGHTA, CDR2 FQGTGA. The CDR3 sequence is CASSLNRLGNEQFF. CDR3 in DNA: TGTGCCAGCAGCTTAAATCGCCTGGGGAATGAGCAGTTCTTC.

This clone was seen just once. The J gene is TRBJ1-1, the V gene TRBV19; 7 bases fit TRBD1. This CDR3 comprises 16 residues. Per the germline V gene, CDR1 is LNHDA and CDR2 is SQIVND (reference sequence). Trimming removed 6 bases from V and 5 bases from J; junction bases left unmatched: 15. The CDR3 DNA reads TGTGCCAGTAGCATTACAGGGGACCACCCATGGACTGAAGCTTTCTTT. It specifies CASSITGDHPWTEAFF.

In this sample, this clone turned up a few times. The rearrangement links TRBV20-1 to TRBJ2-7, with no clear D. Trimming left V 6 bases short and J 5 bases short, with 11 bases between. CDR1 and CDR2 from the germline V gene are DFQATT and SNEGSKA (reference sequence). The CDR3 extends over 11 amino acids. The CDR3 bases are TGCAGTGCCGCGGACGCGAACGAGCAGTACTTC. As protein: CSAADANEQYF.

The chain uses TRBV2 and TRBJ1-5, with D possibly matching TRBD1 (6 bases). Germline CDR1 and CDR2: SNHLY and FYNNEI. There are 16 residues in the CDR3. V lost 2 bases and J lost 1, with 12 bases in between. CDR3 in amino acids: CASSEPGGGSNQPQHF. In DNA form, the CDR3 reads TGTGCCAGCAGTGAACCGGGAGGGGGGAGCAATCAGCCCCAGCATTTT.

V and J are TRBV28 and TRBJ1-2; the match to TRBD1 covers 9 bases. With V trimmed by 1 base and J by 8 bases, 11 bases remained unmatched. The CDR3 loop spans 16 amino acids. Germline lookup yields CDR1 MDHEN and CDR2 SYDVKM. Here the CDR3 DNA reads TGTGCCAGCAGTTTATCCACCAGACGGACAGGGGAGGGCTACACCTTC. Its translation is CASSLSTRRTGEGYTF.

The chain is built from TRBV28 and TRBJ1-4, with a tentative D call TRBD1 (5 bases). With 4 bases removed from V and 4 bases from J, the gap between germline ends came to 13 bases. This CDR3 contains 15 residues. CDR1 and CDR2 from the germline V gene are MDHEN and SYDVKM. The CDR3 loop reads CASSSPGRINEKLFF. CDR3 in DNA: TGTGCCAGCAGTTCTCCGGGACGGATTAATGAAAAACTGTTTTTT.

This clone was recorded once. The chain uses TRBV6-4 and TRBJ2-1; D is undetermined. V shed 6 bases and J shed 4 bases, with 10 bases lying between them. Germline V lookup: CDR1 MRHNA, CDR2 SNTAGT. The CDR3 consists of 13 residues. CDR3 DNA sequence: TGTGCCAGCAGCGCCGCCGCATACAATGAGCAGTTCTTC. This gives the protein CASSAAAYNEQFF.

V usage is TRBV4-2 and J usage is TRBJ2-3, with 7 bases aligning to TRBD1. V trimming: 6 bases; J trimming: 4 bases; junction bases outside the gene matches: 13. Germline assignment: CDR1 LGHNA and CDR2 YNFKEQ. CDR3 length equals 16 residues. CDR3 bases: TGTGCCAGCAGACCAGGACAGGTTAAGAGCGCAGATACGCAGTATTTT. Protein product: CASRPGQVKSADTQYF.

This rearrangement joins TRBV7-3 to TRBJ1-2, with D maybe TRBD1 (6 bases). Looked up from germline, CDR1 is SGHTA and CDR2 is FQGTGA. Trimming stripped 5 bases from V and 2 bases from J, with 24 bases between. This CDR3 has 18 amino acids. This CDR3 is CASSLCAGVGDGNYGYTF. CDR3 nucleotide sequence: TGTGCCAGCAGCCTGTGTGCAGGGGTCGGTGACGGGAACTATGGCTACACCTTC.

J is TRBJ2-5 and V is TRBV19; 16 bases are a match to TRBD2. Trimming cost V 3 bases and J 2 bases; bases outside gene matches: 3. CDR3 size: 17 residues. In germline, CDR1 is LNHDA, CDR2 SQIVND (reference sequence). The CDR3 region is CASSMAGLAGGQETQYF. CDR3 sequence (DNA): TGTGCCAGTAGTATGGCGGGACTAGCGGGAGGGCAAGAGACCCAGTACTTC.

The chain couples TRBV27 to TRBJ2-3; D may be TRBD2 (6 bases). Trimming stripped 8 bases from V and 4 bases from J, with 13 bases between. The CDR3 runs to 13 residues. From germline, CDR1 is MNHEY and CDR2 SMNVEV (reference sequence). This CDR3 is CASSQGRSDTQYF. CDR3 DNA sequence: TGTGCCAGCTCCCAAGGGAGGTCAGATACGCAGTATTTT.

CDR3 in amino acids: CASSLTGWDEQYF. As DNA, the CDR3 is TGTGCCAGCAGCTTGACAGGGTGGGACGAGCAGTACTTC. The chain combines TRBV5-6 with TRBJ2-7, with D possibly TRBD1 on 6 matching bases. Germline V gene sequence: CDR1 SGHDT, CDR2 YYEEEE. Trimming took 1 base from V and 5 from J, leaving 10 bases between them. The CDR3 is 13 residues long.

This clone occurred a few times. J is TRBJ1-2 and V is TRBV30, with 10 bases matching TRBD1. Trimming took 3 bases from V and 0 from J; bases not matched to a gene: 4. CDR1 GTSNPN and CDR2 SVGIG come from the germline V gene (reference sequence). This CDR3 is built from 15 residues. CDR3 residues: CAWRTGGAANYGYTF. As DNA, the CDR3 is TGTGCCTGGAGGACAGGGGGCGCGGCTAACTATGGCTACACCTTC.

The chain recombines TRBV4-2 with TRBJ2-7; TRBD2 aligns across 7 bases. Germline trimming cut 3 bases from V and 0 bases from J; bases unmatched to any gene: 2. CDR3 size: 14 residues. Germline lookup yields CDR1 LGHNA and CDR2 YNFKEQ. The CDR3 region is CASSQRESSYEQYF. CDR3 coding DNA: TGTGCCAGCAGCCAGCGGGAGAGCTCCTACGAGCAGTACTTC.

This chain links TRBV12-3 or TRBV12-4 with TRBJ1-2; D is ambiguous. The CDR3 covers 13 residues. V was cut by 3 bases and J by 14 bases, with 19 bases left in between. CDR3 bases: TGTGCCAGCAGTTTCGCCGGCCCCAAGGAAAAAACCTTC. Translated, it gives CASSFAGPKEKTF.

This chain connects TRBV27 to TRBJ2-7, with TRBD2 matching over 14 bases. The CDR3 sequence is 13 residues long. Trimming took 11 bases from V and 4 from J; bases not matched to a gene: 4. The germline CDR1 and CDR2 sequences are MNHEY and SMNVEV (reference sequence). The CDR3 DNA is TGTGCCGCCGGGACTAGCGGGAGTTACGAGCAGTACTTC. As protein: CAAGTSGSYEQYF.

The chain carries TRBV5-5 and TRBJ2-5, with 9 bases matching TRBD2. This CDR3 comprises 15 residues. V trimming: 2 bases; J trimming: 1 base; junction bases outside the gene matches: 3. CDR1 is SGHKS and CDR2 is YYEKEE in the germline V gene (reference sequence). In nucleotides, the CDR3 is TGTGCCAGCAGCTTTAGCGGGAGTCCCCAAGAGACCCAGTACTTC. Amino acids: CASSFSGSPQETQYF.

This rearrangement joins TRBV5-1 to TRBJ2-1; 7 nucleotides align to TRBD2. Germline CDR1 is SGHRS and CDR2 is YFSETQ. The CDR3 runs to 17 residues. V gave up 0 bases and J gave up 3 bases; unmatched junction bases: 9. The CDR3 DNA sequence: TGCGCCAGCAGCTTGGCGTCGGGCGGGAGAGGCTACAATGAGCAGTTCTTC. Amino acid sequence: CASSLASGGRGYNEQFF.

V and J are TRBV7-2 and TRBJ2-7; D tentatively fits TRBD1 or TRBD2 (5 bases each). The CDR3 consists of 17 residues. Germline V CDR1 and CDR2: SGHTA, FQGNSA. The ends were cut back, 3 bases at V and 0 bases at J, with 18 bases in the middle. The CDR3 nucleotides are TGTGCCAGCAGCTTGTATGAATTTCCAGGGAGCTCCTACGAGCAGTACTTC. Its protein product is CASSLYEFPGSSYEQYF. Drawing the rest from reference TRBV7-2 and TRBJ2-7, the complete variable domain is GAGVSQSPSNKVTEKGKDVELRCDPISGHTALYWYRQSLGQGLEFLIYFQGNSAPDKSGLPSDRFSAERTGGSVSTLTIQRTQQEDSAVYLCASSLYEFPGSSYEQYFGPGTRLTVT.

The chain combines TRBV11-2 with TRBJ2-5; tentatively, D is TRBD1 (6 bases). Per the germline V gene, CDR1 is SGHAT and CDR2 is FQNNGV. V lost 4 bases and J 0 bases, leaving 9 bases between the germline ends. CDR3 size: 14 residues. CDR3 in DNA: TGTGCCAGCAGCTCCACAGGGTACCAAGAGACCCAGTACTTC. It codes for CASSSTGYQETQYF. The full variable domain, in which reference TRBV11-2 and TRBJ2-5 provide the parts outside the CDR3, is EAGVAQSPRYKIIEKRQSVAFWCNPISGHATLYWYQQILGQGPKLLIQFQNNGVVDDSQLPKDRFSAERLKGVDSTLKIQPAKLEDSAVYLCASSSTGYQETQYFGPGTRLLVL.

J is TRBJ2-7 and V is TRBV28; 7 bases match TRBD2. Germline V gene lookup returns CDR1 MDHEN and CDR2 SYDVKM. CDR3 size: 13 residues. The ends lost 2 bases at V and 6 bases at J; junction bases unmatched: 4. CDR3 residues: CASSLHSGAEQYF. The CDR3 DNA sequence: TGTGCCAGCAGTTTACACAGCGGGGCCGAGCAGTACTTC.

The chain uses TRBV7-2 and TRBJ2-2; 7 nucleotides agree with TRBD1. V dropped 7 bases and J dropped 5; count of bases not matched to a gene: 10. CDR1 and CDR2 (germline): SGHTA, FQGNSA. The CDR3 sequence is 15 residues long. The CDR3 protein is CASKGGGTVTGELFF. CDR3 bases: TGTGCCAGCAAAGGGGGTGGGACAGTGACCGGGGAGCTGTTTTTT.

This rearrangement joins TRBV7-3 to TRBJ1-1; D is perhaps TRBD1 (6 bases). The ends were cut back, 6 bases at V and 2 bases at J, with 13 bases in the middle. This CDR3 has 14 residues. CDR1 and CDR2 (germline): SGHTA, FQGTGA. The CDR3 DNA is TGTGCCAGCAGTCCTCAGGGGCCAAACACTGAAGCTTTCTTT. It is translated as CASSPQGPNTEAFF.

The chain links TRBV5-4 to TRBJ1-6, with D perhaps TRBD1 (5 bases). CDR1 and CDR2 (germline): SGHNT, YYREEE (reference sequence). The V end was cut by 4 bases, the J end by 7 bases, with 12 bases between. This CDR3 region has 14 residues. For the CDR3, the DNA is TGTGCCAGCAGCCACCCCGGGGGGAATTCACCCCTCCACTTT. The encoded protein is CASSHPGGNSPLHF.

The V gene is TRBV12-3 or TRBV12-4, the J gene TRBJ2-7; tentative D call: TRBD2 (5 bases). Trimming took off 6 bases at V and 9 bases at J, with 15 bases between the two ends. This CDR3 comprises 12 residues. The CDR3 sequence: CASSRGGSAQYF. In DNA, the CDR3 is TGTGCCAGCAGCCGCGGAGGTTCGGCGCAGTACTTC.

The J gene is TRBJ1-1, the V gene TRBV7-9; D perhaps matches TRBD1 (5 bases). The V end lost 8 bases, the J end lost 3 bases, and 16 bases lay between the germline ends. Germline loops: CDR1 SEHNR, CDR2 FQNEAQ (reference sequence). The CDR3 runs to 14 residues. The CDR3 DNA sequence: TGTGCCAGCCACGCGGGGGTAGAGGACACTGAAGCTTTCTTT. Translation: CASHAGVEDTEAFF.

The rearrangement uses TRBV28 and TRBJ2-1; 9 nucleotides line up with TRBD2. Per germline, CDR1 MDHEN and CDR2 SYDVKM. The trim removed 4 bases at V and 8 bases at J, leaving 9 bases unmatched. CDR3 size: 15 residues. The CDR3 DNA reads TGTGCCAGCAGTTCAGCGGGAGGCCCTCTGGATGAGCAGTTCTTC. Amino acids: CASSSAGGPLDEQFF.